This section outlines one T cell receptor (beta chain) sequence together with its context. What it binds is unknown. This sample was included in a study of T cell repertoires in cytomegalovirus infection. As for the study in general: Indications of both CMV infection and matching HLA type were provided by public TCR beta signatures. Study findings and constraints: It was HLA-C-restricted CMV-specific TCR beta clonotypes that dominated the response ex vivo. There were carriers of CMV plus the relevant HLA, and cumulative public TCR beta family frequency identified them.

Germline loops: CDR1 LNHDA, CDR2 SQIVND (reference sequence). CDR3 size: 13 residues. V lost 2 bases and J lost 1, with 3 bases in between. TCRdb processed the reads anew with MiXCR; each CDR3 protein has one entry. The table shows around 100,000 distinct CDR3 sequences, with approximately 15% occurring only once. The sequenced sample was PBMCs. The receptor was derived from a human donor in good health (CMV status not recorded). Some clones in this sample may be carry-over from other donors' samples. The gene calls are TRBV19 and TRBJ1-5, with no clear D. The CDR3 DNA reads TGTGCCAGTAGTATACAAAGCAATCAGCCCCAGCATTTT. Its protein product is CASSIQSNQPQHF.